These 22 T cell receptor beta chains were sequenced from one sample in a study of response to subunit inactivated influenza vaccine. TCRdb fed the RT-PCR reads into MiXCR, producing one record per CDR3 protein. The sample consists of 550,000 to 800,000 distinct CDR3 sequences, 14% of them appearing once. The sequences come from PBMCs from blood, collected around 15 days before vaccination. These receptors all come from a man aged 50 or older who received an inactivated influenza vaccine.

The DNA of the CDR3 is TGTGCCAGCAGTTTACCTCGGACTAGCGGGATGGGCGCCGGGGAGCTGTTTTTT. This codes for CASSLPRTSGMGAGELFF. The rearrangement links TRBV28 to TRBJ2-2; 12 nucleotides align to TRBD2. Looked up from germline, CDR1 is MDHEN and CDR2 is SYDVKM. J was trimmed by 6 bases and V by 2 bases; bases with no gene match: 10. This CDR3 region has 18 residues. Variable domain in full (rest from reference TRBV28 and TRBJ2-2): DVKVTQSSRYLVKRTGEKVFLECVQDMDHENMFWYRQDPGLGLRLIYFSYDVKMKEKGDIPEGYSVSREKKERFSLILESASTNQTSMYLCASSLPRTSGMGAGELFFGEGSRLTVL.

The chain uses TRBV7-8 and TRBJ2-2; 11 nucleotides agree with TRBD2. V was pared by 5 bases and J by 1 base, with 9 bases of the junction left unmatched. Looked up from germline, CDR1 is SGHVS and CDR2 is FQNEAQ. There are 18 residues in the CDR3. CDR3 amino acids: CASSPWASGGRNTGELFF. DNA for the CDR3: TGTGCCAGCAGCCCATGGGCTAGCGGGGGGCGGAACACCGGGGAGCTGTTTTTT.

The J gene is TRBJ1-2, the V gene TRBV5-5; TRBD1 matches 9 bases. This CDR3 has 15 residues. V shed 3 bases and J 2 bases; nucleotides not matched to a gene: 5. Looked up from germline, CDR1 is SGHKS and CDR2 is YYEKEE (reference sequence). The CDR3 coding sequence is TGTGCCAGCAGCTGGGGGACAGGGAAAAACTATGGCTACACCTTC. It codes for CASSWGTGKNYGYTF.

The gene calls are TRBV7-9 and TRBJ2-3, with D unresolved. Germline-derived CDR1 and CDR2 are SEHNR and FQNEAQ (reference sequence). V lost 4 bases to trimming and J lost 1 base, with 9 bases between them. CDR3 length: 14 residues. In DNA form, the CDR3 reads TGTGCCAGCAGCTCGAATTCCGGCACAGATACGCAGTATTTT. This sequence encodes CASSSNSGTDTQYF.

V is TRBV24-1 and J is TRBJ2-5; no reliable D call. The germline CDR1 and CDR2 sequences are KGHDR and SFDVKD. The CDR3 is 15 amino acids. V was pared by 3 bases and J by 1 base, with 11 bases between. The CDR3 loop reads CATSDPEWGQETQYF. CDR3 sequence (DNA): TGTGCCACCAGTGATCCCGAGTGGGGCCAAGAGACCCAGTACTTC.

The chain recombines TRBV5-1 with TRBJ2-7; D is possibly TRBD1 or TRBD2 (6 bases each). In germline, CDR1 is SGHRS, CDR2 YFSETQ. Trimming took 0 bases from V and 4 from J, leaving 14 bases between them. CDR3 length: 15 residues. The CDR3 loop is CASSLAAGQGYEQYF. CDR3 coding DNA: TGCGCCAGCAGCTTGGCCGCGGGACAAGGATACGAGCAGTACTTC.

The chain employs TRBV12-3 or TRBV12-4 and TRBJ1-2, with TRBD1 identical over 9 bases. Trimming at V came to 5 bases and at J to 0 bases, leaving 7 bases not matched to a gene. The CDR3 spans 16 residues. In DNA, the CDR3 is TGTGCCAGCAGTGGGGACAGGGCTTTAGCTAACTATGGCTACACCTTC. Its protein is CASSGDRALANYGYTF.

This clonotype was seen a handful of times. This chain uses TRBV7-2 with TRBJ1-1, with D possibly TRBD1 on 5 matching bases. The V gene's germline CDR1 is SGHTA and CDR2 FQGNSA. This CDR3 spans 15 amino acids. V dropped 4 bases and J dropped 4 bases, with 16 bases sitting between them. The CDR3: CASSSMGTLGTEAFF. In nucleotides, the CDR3 is TGTGCCAGCAGCTCGATGGGGACTTTAGGCACTGAAGCTTTCTTT.

The chain couples TRBV25-1 to TRBJ2-4; 7 positions match TRBD1. The CDR3 is 13 amino acids. V was pared by 5 bases and J by 9 bases, with 7 bases of the junction left unmatched. Germline V CDR1 and CDR2: MGHDK, SYGVNS. DNA of the CDR3: TGTGCCAGCAGTTGGGGGACAGCTGGCATTCAGTACTTC. It is translated as CASSWGTAGIQYF.

This clonotype was counted between two and nine times. V usage is TRBV10-3 and J usage is TRBJ2-3, with D maybe TRBD2 (7 bases). Germline assignment: CDR1 ENHRY and CDR2 SYGVKD. The ends were cut back, 6 bases at V and 3 bases at J, with 13 bases in the middle. The CDR3 totals 14 residues. CDR3 residues: CAIRGGAGTDTQYF. The CDR3 DNA reads as TGTGCCATCAGGGGGGGGGCCGGGACAGATACGCAGTATTTT.

The rearrangement uses TRBV20-1 and TRBJ2-3; D may correspond to TRBD1 or TRBD2 (5 bases each). The germline gives CDR1 DFQATT, CDR2 SNEGSKA (reference sequence). V lost 0 bases to trimming and J lost 4 bases, with 29 bases between them. The CDR3 extends over 20 amino acids. CDR3 nucleotides: TGCAGTGCTAGAGATCTATTCGGGGCTAGCCGCCTACCTAGCTCAGATACGCAGTATTTT. It encodes CSARDLFGASRLPSSDTQYF.

This chain connects TRBV3-1 to TRBJ2-1; perhaps TRBD2 as D (5 bases). The germline V gene has CDR1 LGHDT and CDR2 YNNKEL (reference sequence). Trimming cost V 3 bases and J 13 bases, with 10 bases left between them. The CDR3 spans 11 residues. The CDR3 region is CASSQNRGQFF. As DNA, the CDR3 is TGTGCCAGCAGCCAGAACCGGGGTCAGTTCTTC.

The CDR3 nucleotides read TGTGCCAGCAGGCCTACAGGGGGAGGCGAGCAGTACTTC. This codes for CASRPTGGGEQYF. The V gene is TRBV12-3 or TRBV12-4, the J gene TRBJ2-7; 8 bases fit TRBD1. V shed 6 bases and J 6 bases; nucleotides not matched to a gene: 7. This CDR3 is built from 13 residues.

This clonotype has a count of ten or more. The gene calls are TRBV12-3 or TRBV12-4 and TRBJ2-1; a weak D match, TRBD1 (6 bases). Trimming stripped 5 bases from V and 12 bases from J, with 17 bases between. The CDR3 length is 13 residues. The CDR3 nucleotides read TGTGCCAGCAGTCCTACACAGGGTACGGTGCAGTTCTTC. Protein: CASSPTQGTVQFF.

The chain links TRBV12-3 or TRBV12-4 to TRBJ1-6, with no clear D. The CDR3 spans 14 residues. The V end was cut by 8 bases, the J end by 10 bases, with 18 bases between. CDR3 amino acids: CASSPRGWESPLHF. The CDR3 DNA sequence: TGTGCCAGCTCTCCTCGAGGGTGGGAGTCACCCCTCCACTTT.

The genes are TRBV6-1 and TRBJ2-5; possible D gene TRBD1, 6 bases. The germline V and J ends were trimmed by 6 bases and 0 bases, with 14 bases remaining between them. The CDR3 spans 15 residues. Per the germline V gene, CDR1 is MNHNS and CDR2 is SASEGT. The CDR3 sequence is CASSIDRRYQETQYF. CDR3 nucleotide sequence: TGTGCCAGCAGCATCGACAGGCGGTACCAAGAGACCCAGTACTTC.

This clonotype appeared a single time. This chain joins TRBV21-1 and TRBJ1-4. TRBV21-1 is listed as a pseudogene. The CDR3 is 22 residues long. The CDR3 spells CASSNHPRSPPPDSAEGEKLFF. The CDR3 DNA reads TGTGCCAGCAGCAACCACCCCCGATCACCCCCCCCGGACAGCGCAGAGGGGGAAAAACTGTTTTTT.

This clonotype was detected many times. The chain recombines TRBV5-1 with TRBJ2-5, with D perhaps TRBD1 or TRBD2 (5 bases each). Trimming shortened V by 2 bases and J by 13 bases, and 15 bases separated the two germline ends. Germline lookup yields CDR1 SGHRS and CDR2 YFSETQ. The CDR3 contains 12 residues. CDR3: CASSLGRDGWYF. The CDR3 region has the DNA TGCGCCAGCAGCTTAGGCAGGGACGGTTGGTACTTC.

Notes on this clonotype: A read error may produce the germline difference seen at one junction end. V and J are TRBV5-1 and TRBJ1-4; TRBD1 agrees at 9 bases. Germline V gives CDR1 SGHRS, CDR2 YFSETQ. CDR3 length equals 16 residues. The CDR3 sequence is CARSLAIGQGSEKLFF. CDR3 bases: TGCGCCAGAAGCTTGGCGATAGGACAGGGGTCTGAAAAACTGTTTTTT. The full variable domain, rest sourced from reference TRBV5-1 and TRBJ1-4, is KAGVTQTPRYLIKTRGQQVTLSCSPISGHRSVSWYQQTPGQGLQFLFEYFSETQRNKGNFPGRFSGRQFSNSRSEMNVSTLELGDSALYLCARSLAIGQGSEKLFFGSGTQLSVL.

The chain uses TRBV19 and TRBJ1-5; D is unresolved. The germline CDR1 and CDR2 sequences are LNHDA and SQIVND (reference sequence). This CDR3 has 15 residues. Trimming cost V 7 bases and J 3 bases, with 16 bases left between them. The CDR3 loop reads CASTQLKGYNQPQHF. CDR3 bases: TGTGCCAGTACCCAGTTGAAGGGTTACAATCAGCCCCAGCATTTT.

V and J are TRBV20-1 and TRBJ2-7, with D tentatively TRBD1 (5 bases). This CDR3 has 12 residues. The V gene lost 3 bases and the J gene lost 3 bases, with 9 bases spanning the gap. Germline values: CDR1 DFQATT, CDR2 SNEGSKA (reference sequence). Here the CDR3 reads CSASHRNYEQYF. The CDR3 bases are TGCAGTGCTAGCCACAGGAACTACGAGCAGTACTTC.

The J gene is TRBJ2-1, the V gene TRBV6-4; 8 bases match TRBD2. V lost 7 bases and J lost 5; bases outside the gene matches: 10. The CDR3 loop spans 15 amino acids. Per the germline V gene, CDR1 is MRHNA and CDR2 is SNTAGT. The CDR3 region is CASTPKREWDNEQFF. CDR3 nucleotide sequence: TGTGCCAGCACCCCGAAGCGGGAGTGGGACAATGAGCAGTTCTTC.